Listed below are T cell receptor beta chains from one sample, sequenced in a study of siplizumab effects on memory and regulatory T cells. This table comes from immunoSEQ multiplex PCR, and its TCRdb copy is limited to in-frame clones, with some not included. The sample lists some 100,000 clones; 93% were seen once. The material sequenced was CD8+ T cells sorted from blood. The receptors derive from a human donor in good health. Each CDR3 is given with its conserved first and last residue. The D gene is left open where the match is weak. Size is stated for part of the rows, as once, few or many counts, or as a class when the clone is expanded.

TRBJ1-5 | TRBV27 | TRBD1 | . | CASRDRGYSNQPQHF | TGTGCCAGCAGGGACAGGGGATATAGCAATCAGCCCCAGCATTTT
TRBJ2-7 | TRBV4-3 | TRBD1 | . | CASSQDLRDSYEQYF | TGCGCCAGCAGCCAAGATCTTCGGGACAGCTACGAGCAGTACTTC
TRBJ1-1 | TRBV7-5 | . | . | CARSPMNTEAFF | TGTGCCAGAAGCCCTATGAACACTGAAGCTTTCTTT
TRBJ2-3 | TRBV7-3 | . | . | CASSPSVSTDTQYF | TGTGCCAGCAGCCCTTCAGTTAGCACAGATACGCAGTATTTT
TRBJ1-2 | TRBV30 | . | few | CAWTPILRDGGYTF | TGTGCCTGGACCCCAATCCTGAGGGACGGTGGCTACACCTTC
TRBJ2-1 | TRBV4-3 | TRBD2 | . | CASSQGTSGSNEQFF | TGCGCCAGCAGCCAAGGCACTAGCGGGAGTAATGAGCAGTTCTTC
TRBJ1-1 | TRBV13 | . | . | CASSLYSQEAFF | TGTGCCAGCAGCCTATATTCTCAGGAGGCTTTCTTT
TRBJ2-5 | TRBV5-1 | . | . | CASSWGGSQETQYF | TGCGCCAGCAGCTGGGGTGGGTCCCAAGAGACCCAGTACTTC
TRBJ1-4 | TRBV9 | . | . | CASSGGGATNEKLFF | TGTGCCAGCAGCGGGGGTGGGGCAACTAATGAAAAACTGTTTTTT
TRBJ1-2 | TRBV4-1 | TRBD1 | . | CASSHPGTGTYGYTF | TGCGCCAGCAGCCATCCCGGGACAGGGACCTATGGCTACACCTTC
TRBJ2-7 | TRBV4-2 | . | . | CASSSRESYEQYF | TGTGCCAGCAGCTCCAGGGAAAGCTACGAGCAGTACTTC
TRBJ2-3 | TRBV6-5 | TRBD2 | . | CASGTSGGTDTQYF | TGTGCCAGCGGGACTAGCGGGGGCACAGATACGCAGTATTTT
TRBJ1-4 | TRBV5-8 | . | . | CASSAPLSSSNEKLFF | TGTGCCAGCAGCGCACCACTGTCCAGCTCAAATGAAAAACTGTTTTTT
TRBJ2-7 | TRBV5-1 | . | . | CASSPGVGQSAYEQYF | TGCGCCAGCAGCCCCGGCGTCGGACAGTCCGCCTACGAGCAGTACTTC
TRBJ1-2 | TRBV30 | . | . | CGWTAPYGYTF | TGTGGCTGGACAGCGCCATATGGCTACACCTTC
TRBJ2-2 | TRBV5-5 | TRBD1 | . | CASSTDRGLDTGELFF | TGTGCCAGCAGCACAGACAGGGGGCTGGACACCGGGGAGCTGTTTTTT
TRBJ2-1 | TRBV13 | . | once | CASSYQGSESYNEQFF | TGTGCCAGCAGCTATCAGGGGTCGGAGTCCTACAATGAGCAGTTCTTC
TRBJ2-7 | TRBV7-3 | TRBD1 | . | CASSQGTATYYEQYF | TGTGCCAGCAGCCAAGGGACAGCTACTTACTACGAGCAGTACTTC
TRBJ1-6 | TRBV10-2 | . | . | CASSGTPNNSPLHF | TGCGCCAGCAGTGGGACACCTAATAATTCACCCCTCCACTTT
TRBJ2-3 | TRBV2 | . | . | CASSSRGSGYTDTQYF | TGTGCCAGCAGTTCTCGGGGTAGCGGATACACAGATACGCAGTATTTT
TRBJ2-5 | TRBV27 | . | once | CASSLSDGETQYF | TGTGCCAGCAGTTTATCAGATGGGGAGACCCAGTACTTC
TRBJ1-6 | TRBV7-2 | . | . | CASSLGTQGSPLHF | TGTGCCAGCAGCTTAGGGACCCAAGGGTCACCCCTCCACTTT
TRBJ2-7 | TRBV4-1 | TRBD1 | . | CASSHTGTGFYEQYF | TGCGCCAGCAGCCATACCGGGACAGGGTTCTACGAGCAGTACTTC
TRBJ2-1 | TRBV4-2 | . | . | CASSPPLGNEQFF | TGTGCCAGCAGCCCCCCGCTGGGCAATGAGCAGTTCTTC
TRBJ2-7 | TRBV7-9 | TRBD1 | . | CASSQTWDRTLSSYEQYF | TGTGCCAGCAGCCAAACATGGGACAGGACGCTTAGCTCCTACGAGCAGTACTTC
TRBJ2-2 | TRBV9 | TRBD2 | . | CASSRTSGGIHTGELFF | TGTGCCAGCTCTCGGACTAGCGGGGGGATTCACACCGGGGAGCTGTTTTTT
TRBJ1-6 | TRBV28 | . | . | CASSLEGLGSYNSPLHF | TGTGCCAGCAGTTTAGAGGGCCTTGGCTCCTATAATTCACCCCTCCACTTT
TRBJ2-2 | TRBV28 | . | . | CASSLAQWAIGELFF | TGTGCCAGCAGTTTAGCCCAGTGGGCGATCGGGGAGCTGTTTTTT
TRBJ2-5 | TRBV5-6 | . | . | CASSLYQGPQETQYF | TGTGCCAGCAGCTTGTATCAGGGACCACAAGAGACCCAGTACTTC
TRBJ2-7 | TRBV4-1 | TRBD1 | . | CASSHPGQPFYEQYF | TGCGCCAGCAGCCACCCGGGACAGCCGTTCTACGAGCAGTACTTC
TRBJ2-7 | TRBV5-4 | . | . | CASSLAMGYEQYF | TGTGCCAGCAGCTTGGCCATGGGCTACGAGCAGTACTTC
TRBJ1-1 | TRBV5-5 | . | . | CASSLGPGANTEAFF | TGTGCCAGCAGCTTGGGTCCAGGGGCGAACACTGAAGCTTTCTTT
TRBJ2-7 | TRBV5-6 | . | . | CASSPGGGDYEQYF | TGTGCCAGCAGCCCCGGAGGGGGCGACTACGAGCAGTACTTC
TRBJ2-3 | TRBV7-6 | . | once | CASSPGVEDTQYF | TGTGCCAGCAGCCCCGGAGTGGAGGATACGCAGTATTTT
TRBJ2-7 | TRBV14 | . | . | CASSQMRGDTYEQYF | TGTGCCAGCAGCCAAATGCGCGGGGACACCTACGAGCAGTACTTC
TRBJ2-7 | TRBV5-1 | . | . | CASSFDSREQYF | TGCGCCAGCAGCTTCGACAGTCGCGAGCAGTACTTC
TRBJ2-1 | TRBV19 | TRBD2 | . | CASSSKTSGGPNEQFF | TGTGCCAGTAGTAGCAAGACTAGCGGGGGGCCCAATGAGCAGTTCTTC
TRBJ2-7 | TRBV4-1 | . | . | CASSQEYRDPYEQYF | TGCGCCAGCAGCCAGGAGTACAGGGACCCCTACGAGCAGTACTTC
TRBJ2-1 | TRBV29-1 | . | . | CSVAGGYNEQFF | TGCAGCGTTGCAGGGGGGTACAATGAGCAGTTCTTC
TRBJ1-5 | TRBV27 | . | . | CASSLIQGDNQPQHF | TGTGCCAGCAGCCTCATCCAGGGAGACAATCAGCCCCAGCATTTT
TRBJ1-1 | TRBV5-6 | . | . | CASSLGQSEAFF | TGTGCCAGCAGCTTGGGGCAGTCCGAAGCTTTCTTT
TRBJ2-7 | TRBV11-2 | . | once | CASGDGYEQYF | TGTGCCAGCGGAGACGGCTACGAGCAGTACTTC
TRBJ2-1 | TRBV13 | . | . | CASSGRLRAGEQFF | TGTGCCAGCAGCGGGCGCTTACGAGCAGGTGAGCAGTTCTTC
TRBJ1-1 | TRBV4-1 | . | . | CASRPVEGTEAFF | TGCGCCAGCAGACCCGTCGAGGGGACTGAAGCTTTCTTT
TRBJ1-5 | TRBV5-6 | . | . | CASSSGGIQPQHF | TGTGCCAGCAGCAGCGGCGGGATCCAGCCCCAGCATTTT
TRBJ2-1 | TRBV30 | TRBD2 | . | CAWRLAGVGYNEQFF | TGTGCCTGGAGACTAGCGGGAGTTGGCTACAATGAGCAGTTCTTC
TRBJ2-2 | TRBV4-1 | . | . | CASSQEMGSRTGELFF | TGCGCCAGCAGCCAAGAGATGGGGTCTCGAACCGGGGAGCTGTTTTTT
TRBJ2-5 | TRBV28 | TRBD1 | . | CASSLTGEIETQYF | TGTGCCAGCAGTTTAACAGGGGAAATCGAGACCCAGTACTTC
TRBJ2-7 | TRBV11-2 | . | . | CASSPQGGAVSDEQYF | TGTGCCAGCAGCCCTCAGGGTGGAGCGGTAAGCGACGAGCAGTACTTC
TRBJ2-3 | TRBV29-1 | . | once | CYVQARADTQYF | TGCTATGTGCAGGCCAGGGCAGATACGCAGTATTTT
TRBJ1-5 | TRBV10-3 | . | . | CAISDPNKPPGNQPQHF | TGTGCCATCAGTGACCCCAACAAGCCCCCTGGCAATCAGCCCCAGCATTTT
TRBJ2-1 | TRBV27 | TRBD2 | . | CASSWTGTVLAGGGGYNEQFF | TGTGCCAGCAGTTGGACCGGGACGGTTTTAGCGGGAGGTGGGGGTTACAATGAGCAGTTCTTC
TRBJ2-2 | TRBV5-1 | . | . | CASSLAPGELFF | TGCGCCAGCAGCTTGGCGCCCGGGGAGCTGTTTTTT
TRBJ1-1 | TRBV7-8 | . | once | CASSHDRFPRDTEAFF | TGTGCCAGCAGCCATGACAGGTTCCCTAGGGACACTGAAGCTTTCTTT
TRBJ1-1 | TRBV6-5 | . | . | CASSPGNTEAFF | TGTGCCAGCAGTCCCGGGAACACTGAAGCTTTCTTT
TRBJ2-1 | TRBV19 | TRBD1 | once | CASPRTGAFF | TGTGCCAGTCCTAGGACAGGGGCGTTCTTC